These 21 T cell receptor beta chains were all obtained from the same sample, sequenced in a study of T cell responses to AZD1222 COVID-19 vaccine (dated by TCRdb to about 2021). Libraries were constructed by the immunoSEQ multiplex PCR assay. As stored in TCRdb, this immuneACCESS dataset retains in-frame rearrangements with V and J assigned. A fraction of the clones does not appear; measured against another copy, unresolved V genes explain less than half of the discrepancy, and the remainder lacks a known reason. A total of 90,000 to 120,000 clones appear in this sample, about 93% of them only once. Roughly a fifth of the sample belongs to the ten largest clones. In the paper's terms, the time point label means: baseline before first vaccination. The sequencing used peripheral blood, collected on day 0 of AZD1222 vaccination. The receptors derive from an adult in good health.

V usage is TRBV2 and J usage is TRBJ2-2, with D perhaps TRBD2 (6 bases). The CDR3 contains 14 residues. Per germline, CDR1 SNHLY and CDR2 FYNNEI. V dropped 5 bases and J dropped 6 bases, with 13 bases sitting between them. The CDR3 DNA reads as TGTGCCAGCAGTCTTCGGGGGTGGGCCGGGGAGCTGTTTTTT. Protein sequence: CASSLRGWAGELFF.

The V call is TRBV4-2, the J call TRBJ1-2; no firm D call. Germline values: CDR1 LGHNA, CDR2 YNFKEQ. This CDR3 has 16 amino acids. V was cut by 4 bases and J by 0 bases, with 15 bases left in between. CDR3 sequence (DNA): TGTGCCAGCAGCCCCCGGTTAGCGAGTTCTAACTATGGCTACACCTTC. Its protein product is CASSPRLASSNYGYTF.

The chain couples TRBV21-1 to TRBJ2-1; TRBD1 is the table's D call and was not checked against the DNA. TRBV21-1 is an annotated pseudogene. This CDR3 comprises 15 residues. The CDR3 loop reads CASQTPGTGVSEQFF. Written as DNA, the CDR3 is TGTGCCAGCCAGACCCCCGGGACAGGGGTAAGTGAGCAGTTCTTC.

V is TRBV6-5 and J is TRBJ1-1, with 8 bases aligning to TRBD1. V was pared by 5 bases and J by 1 base, with 3 bases of the junction left unmatched. The germline V gene encodes CDR1 MNHEY and CDR2 SVGAGI. This CDR3 spans 14 amino acids. The DNA for the CDR3 is TGTGCCAGCAGTAAGACAGGGGAGAACACTGAAGCTTTCTTT. Protein product: CASSKTGENTEAFF.

The table lists this clone with a count of one. This sequence joins TRBV4-3 and TRBJ1-6; 8 positions match TRBD1. The CDR3 loop spans 16 amino acids. CDR1 LGHNA and CDR2 YSLEER come from the germline V gene. V was pared by 3 bases and J by 9 bases, with 10 bases of the junction left unmatched. The CDR3: CASSHAIQGAGSPLHF. CDR3 DNA: TGCGCCAGCAGCCACGCCATCCAGGGGGCTGGTTCACCCCTCCACTTT.

The chain has TRBV6-1 and TRBJ1-5; D unresolved. The length of the CDR3 is 11 residues. V lost 3 bases to trimming and J lost 6 bases, with 3 bases between them. The germline CDR1 and CDR2 sequences are MNHNS and SASEGT. CDR3 sequence (DNA): TGTGCCAGCAGTGATGCTCAGCCCCAGCATTTT. Amino acid sequence: CASSDAQPQHF.

V usage is TRBV5-5 and J usage is TRBJ2-2; D might be TRBD1 or TRBD2, each matching 5 bases. Germline V gene data show CDR1 as SGHKS and CDR2 as YYEKEE (reference sequence). The CDR3 length is 14 residues. V lost 0 bases, J lost 4 bases, and 7 bases lay in between. For the CDR3, the DNA is TGTGCCAGCAGCTTGGGGGACGTCACCGGGGAGCTGTTTTTT. Amino acids: CASSLGDVTGELFF.

The V gene is TRBV3-1 (or the pseudogene TRBV3-2), the J gene TRBJ2-1; D is undetermined. The CDR3 spans 13 residues. V was shortened by 3 bases and J by 9 bases, with 12 bases between the two germline ends. The germline V gene has CDR1 LGHDT and CDR2 YNNKEL (reference sequence). For the CDR3, the DNA is TGTGCCAGCAGCCACTCCTATCGCGGTGAGCAGTTCTTC. As protein: CASSHSYRGEQFF.

The rearrangement uses TRBV7-8 and TRBJ1-2, with 7 nucleotides matching TRBD1. This CDR3 contains 17 residues. Germline V gene lookup returns CDR1 SGHVS and CDR2 FQNEAQ. J lost 2 bases, V lost 4 bases, and 13 bases had no gene match. CDR3 nucleotide sequence: TGTGCCAGCAGCTCAGTTCCGGGACAGAGATTAAACTATGGCTACACCTTC. The encoded protein is CASSSVPGQRLNYGYTF.

V gene TRBV7-2 combines with J gene TRBJ2-7; D unclear. Trimming removed 0 bases from V and 6 bases from J, with 12 bases in between. This CDR3 has 14 residues. CDR1 is SGHTA and CDR2 is FQGNSA in the germline V gene. This CDR3 is CASSLAQTLSEQYF. CDR3 bases: TGTGCCAGCAGCTTAGCACAGACCTTAAGCGAGCAGTACTTC.

The J gene is TRBJ1-4, the V gene TRBV5-1, with D uncertain. CDR3 size: 17 residues. Germline CDR1 reads SGHRS; CDR2 reads YFSETQ. V lost 0 bases to trimming and J lost 0 bases, with 12 bases between them. Written as DNA, the CDR3 is TGCGCCAGCAGCTTGGATATAATGGGAGCAACTAATGAAAAACTGTTTTTT. It translates to CASSLDIMGATNEKLFF.

This chain uses TRBV2 with TRBJ1-2; perhaps TRBD1 as D (6 bases). Trimming removed 6 bases from V and 4 bases from J, with 12 bases in between. Germline CDR1 is SNHLY and CDR2 is FYNNEI. This CDR3 spans 13 amino acids. The CDR3 reads CASSPGVSYGYTF. The CDR3 nucleotides read TGTGCCAGCAGCCCAGGGGTTAGCTATGGCTACACCTTC.

The chain couples TRBV15 to TRBJ2-5; no clear D gene. The V end lost 8 bases, the J end lost 4 bases, and 17 bases lay between the germline ends. This CDR3 region has 14 residues. Per the germline V gene, CDR1 is LNHNV and CDR2 is YYDKDF (reference sequence). DNA of the CDR3: TGTGCCACCGCGAGGAGTTGGGCAACAGAGACCCAGTACTTC. It encodes CATARSWATETQYF.

This clone has only one observation. The V and J genes are TRBV27 and TRBJ2-5; 7 nucleotides agree with TRBD2. Trimming at V came to 5 bases and at J to 1 base, leaving 7 bases not matched to a gene. The CDR3 is made up of 15 amino acids. Germline V lookup: CDR1 MNHEY, CDR2 SMNVEV (reference sequence). The CDR3 DNA reads TGTGCCAGCAGTCGTCCCGGGACTACCCAAGAGACCCAGTACTTC. Its protein is CASSRPGTTQETQYF.

The rearrangement uses TRBV6-5 and TRBJ1-1; no reliable D call. This CDR3 comprises 13 residues. Trimming removed 0 bases at V and 8 bases at J, with 10 bases between. The germline V gene encodes CDR1 MNHEY and CDR2 SVGAGI. The CDR3 spells CASSYSTMAEAFF. DNA for the CDR3: TGTGCCAGCAGTTACTCGACCATGGCAGAAGCTTTCTTT.

The chain combines TRBV7-2 with TRBJ1-1, with 7 bases that match TRBD1. This CDR3 comprises 15 residues. Losses at the gene ends were 5 bases for V and 4 bases for J; bases not matched to a gene: 10. In germline, CDR1 is SGHTA, CDR2 FQGNSA. CDR3 amino acids: CASSKKDRVATEAFF. DNA of the CDR3: TGTGCCAGCAGCAAGAAAGACAGGGTGGCCACTGAAGCTTTCTTT. Based on the CDR3 plus reference TRBV7-2 and TRBJ1-1, the full variable domain is GAGVSQSPSNKVTEKGKDVELRCDPISGHTALYWYRQSLGQGLEFLIYFQGNSAPDKSGLPSDRFSAERTGGSVSTLTIQRTQQEDSAVYLCASSKKDRVATEAFFGQGTRLTVV.

J is TRBJ1-4 and V is TRBV2, with 7 bases identical to TRBD1. The CDR3 spans 17 residues. Germline V gives CDR1 SNHLY, CDR2 FYNNEI. V shed 6 bases and J 4 bases; nucleotides not matched to a gene: 14. The CDR3: CASSVRLGGRLNEKLFF. CDR3 DNA sequence: TGTGCCAGCAGCGTGAGGTTAGGGGGCAGACTTAATGAAAAACTGTTTTTT.

The rearrangement links TRBV19 to TRBJ1-6, with D perhaps matching TRBD1 (5 bases). Trimming took 9 bases from V and 6 from J, leaving 21 bases between them. The germline V gene encodes CDR1 LNHDA and CDR2 SQIVND (reference sequence). The CDR3 has 16 amino acids. The CDR3 region is CASRPGPRRVNSPLHF. DNA for the CDR3: TGTGCCAGCCGCCCGGGACCGCGAAGAGTTAATTCACCCCTCCACTTT.

The J gene is TRBJ2-7, the V gene TRBV2; no clear D gene. The CDR3 is made up of 15 amino acids. Trimming pared 0 bases from V and 5 bases from J, leaving 14 bases between. Germline loops: CDR1 SNHLY, CDR2 FYNNEI. As DNA, the CDR3 is TGTGCCAGCAGTGAAGCGCTGATCGGAAGGGACGAGCAGTACTTC. It codes for CASSEALIGRDEQYF.

J is TRBJ1-5 and V is TRBV15; D not certain. The CDR3 runs 14 residues. The ends were cut back, 1 base at V and 2 bases at J, with 6 bases in the middle. In germline, CDR1 is LNHNV, CDR2 YYDKDF (reference sequence). In nucleotides, the CDR3 is TGTGCCACCAGCAGAGTGAGCGGCAATCAGCCCCAGCATTTT. Translated, it gives CATSRVSGNQPQHF.

The V gene is TRBV18, the J gene TRBJ1-2; D unclear. CDR3 length: 14 amino acids. The V gene lost 3 bases and the J gene lost 3 bases, with 11 bases spanning the gap. Germline V gene lookup returns CDR1 KGHSH and CDR2 LQKENI. CDR3 DNA sequence: TGTGCCAGCTCACCGTCCAGCGACTACTATGGCTACACCTTC. This encodes CASSPSSDYYGYTF.